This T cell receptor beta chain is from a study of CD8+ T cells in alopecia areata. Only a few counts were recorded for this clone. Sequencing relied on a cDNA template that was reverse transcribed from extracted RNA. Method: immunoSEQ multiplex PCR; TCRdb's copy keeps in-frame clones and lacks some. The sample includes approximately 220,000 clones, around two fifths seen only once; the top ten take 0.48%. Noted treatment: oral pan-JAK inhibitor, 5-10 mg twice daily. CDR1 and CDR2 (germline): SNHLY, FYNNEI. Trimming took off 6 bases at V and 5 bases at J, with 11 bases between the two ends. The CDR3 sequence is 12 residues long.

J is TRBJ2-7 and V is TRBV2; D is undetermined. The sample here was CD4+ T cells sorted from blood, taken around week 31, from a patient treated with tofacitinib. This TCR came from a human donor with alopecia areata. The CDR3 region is CASSLLPNEQYF. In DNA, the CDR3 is TGTGCCAGCAGCCTACTCCCTAACGAGCAGTACTTC.